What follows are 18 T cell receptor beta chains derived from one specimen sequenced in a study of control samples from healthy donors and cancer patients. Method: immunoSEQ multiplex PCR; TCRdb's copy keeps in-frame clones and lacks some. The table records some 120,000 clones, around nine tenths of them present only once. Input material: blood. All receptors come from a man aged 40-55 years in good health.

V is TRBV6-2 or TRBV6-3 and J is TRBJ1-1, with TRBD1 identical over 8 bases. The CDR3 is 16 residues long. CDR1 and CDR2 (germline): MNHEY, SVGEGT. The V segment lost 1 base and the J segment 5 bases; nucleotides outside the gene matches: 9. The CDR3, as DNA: TGTGCCAGCAGTTACTTTGGAGGACAGGGTAAGACTGAAGCTTTCTTT. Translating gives CASSYFGGQGKTEAFF.

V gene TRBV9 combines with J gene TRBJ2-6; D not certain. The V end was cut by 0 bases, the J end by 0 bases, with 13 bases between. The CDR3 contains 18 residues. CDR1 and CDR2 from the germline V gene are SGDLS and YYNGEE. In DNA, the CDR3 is TGTGCCAGCAGCGTAGGTGAGACCGGTTTCTCTGGGGCCAACGTCCTGACTTTC. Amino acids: CASSVGETGFSGANVLTF.

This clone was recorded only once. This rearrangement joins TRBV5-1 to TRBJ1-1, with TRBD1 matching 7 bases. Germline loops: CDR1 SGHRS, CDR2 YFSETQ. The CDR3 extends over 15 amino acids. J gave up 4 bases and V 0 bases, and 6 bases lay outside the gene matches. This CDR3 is CASSLAGGISTEAFF. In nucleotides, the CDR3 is TGCGCCAGCAGCTTGGCAGGGGGGATCAGCACTGAAGCTTTCTTT.

The DNA for the CDR3 is TGCGCCAGCAGCCGAGGGGGGTCCGTCTACAATGAGCAGTTCTTC. This encodes CASSRGGSVYNEQFF. The gene calls are TRBV4-3 and TRBJ2-1; TRBD1 or TRBD2 may be the D gene (6 bases each). The CDR3 spans 15 residues. Trimming took off 4 bases at V and 3 bases at J, with 13 bases between the two ends. Germline-derived CDR1 and CDR2 are LGHNA and YSLEER.

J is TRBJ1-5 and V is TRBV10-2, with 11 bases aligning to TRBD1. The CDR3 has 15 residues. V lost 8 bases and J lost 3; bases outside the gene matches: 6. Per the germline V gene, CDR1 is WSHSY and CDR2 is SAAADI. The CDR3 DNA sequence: TGCGCCAGCCAGAGGGACAGGGGGGTCAATCAGCCCCAGCATTTT. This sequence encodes CASQRDRGVNQPQHF.

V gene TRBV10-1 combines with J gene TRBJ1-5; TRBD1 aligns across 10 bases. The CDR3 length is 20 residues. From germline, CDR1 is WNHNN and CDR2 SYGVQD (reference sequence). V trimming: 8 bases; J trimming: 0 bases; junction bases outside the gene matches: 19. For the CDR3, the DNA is TGCGCCAGCGATTACCCCCAGACAGGGGGCCTCGCTTATAGCAATCAGCCCCAGCATTTT. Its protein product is CASDYPQTGGLAYSNQPQHF.

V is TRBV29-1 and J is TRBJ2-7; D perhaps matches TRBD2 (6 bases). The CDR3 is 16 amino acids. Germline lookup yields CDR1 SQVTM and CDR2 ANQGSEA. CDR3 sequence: CSLGGGDRKIDYEQYF. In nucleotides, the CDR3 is TGCAGTCTTGGAGGAGGGGACCGGAAAATTGACTACGAGCAGTACTTC.

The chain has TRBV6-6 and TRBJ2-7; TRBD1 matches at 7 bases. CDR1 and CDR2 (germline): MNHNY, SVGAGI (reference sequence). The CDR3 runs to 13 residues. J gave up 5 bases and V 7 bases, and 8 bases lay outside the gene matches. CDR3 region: CASNDRAGDEQYF. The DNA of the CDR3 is TGTGCCAGCAACGACAGGGCAGGGGACGAGCAGTACTTC.

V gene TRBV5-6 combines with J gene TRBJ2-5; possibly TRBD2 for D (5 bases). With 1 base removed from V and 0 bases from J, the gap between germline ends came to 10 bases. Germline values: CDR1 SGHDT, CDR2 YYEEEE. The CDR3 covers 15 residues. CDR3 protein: CASSLLEGNQETQYF. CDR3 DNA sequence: TGTGCCAGCAGCTTGTTAGAGGGAAACCAAGAGACCCAGTACTTC. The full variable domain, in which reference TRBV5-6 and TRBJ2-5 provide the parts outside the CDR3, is DAGVTQSPTHLIKTRGQQVTLRCSPKSGHDTVSWYQQALGQGPQFIFQYYEEEERQRGNFPDRFSGHQFPNYSSELNVNALLLGDSALYLCASSLLEGNQETQYFGPGTRLLVL.

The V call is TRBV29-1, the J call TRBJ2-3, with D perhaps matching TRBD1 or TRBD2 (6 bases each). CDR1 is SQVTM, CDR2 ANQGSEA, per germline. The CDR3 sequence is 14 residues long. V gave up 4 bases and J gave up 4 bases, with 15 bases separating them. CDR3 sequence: CSVGPSGEADTQYF. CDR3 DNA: TGCAGCGTTGGGCCGTCAGGGGAGGCAGATACGCAGTATTTT.

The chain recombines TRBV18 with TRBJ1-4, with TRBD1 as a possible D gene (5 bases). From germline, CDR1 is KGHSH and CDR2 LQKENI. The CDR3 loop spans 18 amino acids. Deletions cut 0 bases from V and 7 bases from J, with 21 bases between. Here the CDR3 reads CASSPPWGFGGVAEKLFF. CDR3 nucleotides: TGTGCCAGCTCACCACCCTGGGGATTTGGAGGGGTGGCTGAAAAACTGTTTTTT. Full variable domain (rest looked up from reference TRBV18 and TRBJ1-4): NAGVMQNPRHLVRRRGQEARLRCSPMKGHSHVYWYRQLPEEGLKFMVYLQKENIIDESGMPKERFSAEFPKEGPSILRIQQVVRGDSAAYFCASSPPWGFGGVAEKLFFGSGTQLSVL.

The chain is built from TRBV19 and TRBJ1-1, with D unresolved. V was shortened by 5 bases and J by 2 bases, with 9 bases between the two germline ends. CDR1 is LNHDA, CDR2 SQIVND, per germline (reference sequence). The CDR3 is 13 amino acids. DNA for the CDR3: TGTGCCAGTAGTGCGCGCTTTAACACTGAAGCTTTCTTT. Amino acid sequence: CASSARFNTEAFF.

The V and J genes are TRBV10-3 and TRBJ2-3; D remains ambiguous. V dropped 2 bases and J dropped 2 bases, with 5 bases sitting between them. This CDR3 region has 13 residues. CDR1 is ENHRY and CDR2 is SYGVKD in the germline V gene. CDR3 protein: CAISETITDTQYF. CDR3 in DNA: TGTGCCATCAGTGAGACTATCACAGATACGCAGTATTTT.

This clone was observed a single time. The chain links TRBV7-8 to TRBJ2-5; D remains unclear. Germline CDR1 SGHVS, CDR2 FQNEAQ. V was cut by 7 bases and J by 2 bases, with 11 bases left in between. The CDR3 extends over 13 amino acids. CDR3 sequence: CASNIRNQETQYF. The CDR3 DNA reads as TGTGCCAGCAATATCCGTAATCAAGAGACCCAGTACTTC.

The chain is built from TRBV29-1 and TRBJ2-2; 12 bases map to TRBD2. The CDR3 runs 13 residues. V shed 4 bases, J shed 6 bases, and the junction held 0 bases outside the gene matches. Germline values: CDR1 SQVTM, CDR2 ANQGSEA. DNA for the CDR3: TGCAGCGTTGCTAGCGGGGGGGCCGGGGAGCTGTTTTTT. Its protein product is CSVASGGAGELFF.

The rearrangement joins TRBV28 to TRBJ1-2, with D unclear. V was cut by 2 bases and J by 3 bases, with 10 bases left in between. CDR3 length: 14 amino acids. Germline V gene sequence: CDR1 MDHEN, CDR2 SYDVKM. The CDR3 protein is CASSLEGAYYGYTF. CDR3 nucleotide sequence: TGTGCCAGCAGTTTAGAAGGAGCCTACTATGGCTACACCTTC.

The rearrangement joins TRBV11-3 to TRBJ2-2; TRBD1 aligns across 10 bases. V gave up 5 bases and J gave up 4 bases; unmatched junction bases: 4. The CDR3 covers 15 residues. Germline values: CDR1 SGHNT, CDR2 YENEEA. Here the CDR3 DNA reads TGTGCCAGCAGCCCGACAGGGGGCCCCACCGGGGAGCTGTTTTTT. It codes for CASSPTGGPTGELFF.

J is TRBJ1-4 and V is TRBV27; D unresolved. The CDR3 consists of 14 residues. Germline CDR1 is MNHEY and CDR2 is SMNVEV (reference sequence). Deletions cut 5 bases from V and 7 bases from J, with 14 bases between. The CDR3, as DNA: TGTGCCAGCAGTCTCGACCGATGGGGTGAAAAACTGTTTTTT. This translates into CASSLDRWGEKLFF. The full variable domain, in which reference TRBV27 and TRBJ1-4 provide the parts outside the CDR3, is EAQVTQNPRYLITVTGKKLTVTCSQNMNHEYMSWYRQDPGLGLRQIYYSMNVEVTDKGDVPEGYKVSRKEKRNFPLILESPSPNQTSLYFCASSLDRWGEKLFFGSGTQLSVL.